The sequence of this TCR beta chain was determined in a study of T cells in Graves' hyperthyroidism and ophthalmopathy. This clonotype was recorded at least ten times. TCR beta CDR3 regions were amplified from RNA. During a first-round RT-PCR of the TCR CDR3, the HTBI primer set was used. From the multiplex PCR reads, TCRdb called clonotypes with MiXCR, one entry per CDR3 protein. The sample contains a few hundred thousand distinct CDR3 sequences, more than 15% of which appear only once. Together with thyroid ultrasound, orbital computed tomography, serum thyroxine and TRAb, clinical symptoms were used for diagnoses. The V gene lost 4 bases and the J gene lost 0 bases, with 15 bases spanning the gap. The CDR3 covers 15 residues. Per germline, CDR1 DFQATT and CDR2 SNEGSKA (reference sequence).

This receptor was obtained from a woman between 40 and 50 years old with Graves' ophthalmopathy. V and J are TRBV20-1 and TRBJ1-1; D gene unclear. The material sequenced was blood. CDR3 coding DNA: TGCAGTGCTACCTACCTCGGGCGGATGAACACTGAAGCTTTCTTT. Its translation is CSATYLGRMNTEAFF.